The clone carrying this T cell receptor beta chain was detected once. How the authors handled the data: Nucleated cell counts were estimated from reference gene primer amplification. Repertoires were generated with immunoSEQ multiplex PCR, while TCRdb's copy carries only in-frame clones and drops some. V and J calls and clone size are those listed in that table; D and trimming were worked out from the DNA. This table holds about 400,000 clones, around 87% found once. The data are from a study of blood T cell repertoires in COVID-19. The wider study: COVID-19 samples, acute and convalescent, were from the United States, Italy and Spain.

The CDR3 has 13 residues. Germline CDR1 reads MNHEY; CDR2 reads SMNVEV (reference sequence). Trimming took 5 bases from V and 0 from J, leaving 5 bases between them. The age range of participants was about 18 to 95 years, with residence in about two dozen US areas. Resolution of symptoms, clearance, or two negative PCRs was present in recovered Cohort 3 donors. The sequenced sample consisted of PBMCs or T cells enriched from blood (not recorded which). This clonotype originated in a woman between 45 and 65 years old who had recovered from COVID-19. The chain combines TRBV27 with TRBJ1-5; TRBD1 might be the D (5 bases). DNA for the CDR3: TGTGCCAGCAGTAGGGGTAGCAATCAGCCCCAGCATTTT. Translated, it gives CASSRGSNQPQHF.